This TCR beta chain was captured by sequencing in a study of T-cell memory formation after mild COVID-19. Study summary: TCR clusters mostly belonged to single donors.

TCRdb reprocessed the 5' RACE reads via MiXCR and lists one record per CDR3 protein. Of approximately 48,000 distinct CDR3 sequences listed, over 6.5% are singletons. V was pared by 5 bases and J by 2 bases, with 15 bases between. Germline CDR1 reads DFQATT; CDR2 reads SNEGSKA (reference sequence). This CDR3 contains 14 residues. Only a few counts were recorded for this clonotype. This TCR was sampled from a man aged 18 to 35 who had mild COVID-19 (a few samples of this study predate the infection). Cell type and time point are not known. The sequencing sample was made of PBMCs or a T cell subset sorted from them (not recorded which). The chain employs TRBV20-1 and TRBJ1-2, with D unresolved. The CDR3, as DNA: TGCAGTGCTCATCTCCAGAAAGAAAACTATGGCTACACCTTC. Its translation is CSAHLQKENYGYTF.